This TCR beta chain was captured in a study of T cell responses to AZD1222 COVID-19 vaccine. The table came from immunoSEQ multiplex PCR; TCRdb's copy has only in-frame clones and leaves some out. The sample lists some 150,000 clones, 80% to 85% occurring once. The ends lost 3 bases at V and 5 bases at J; junction bases unmatched: 7. Germline CDR1 KGHSH, CDR2 LQKENI. The CDR3 runs to 14 residues. This receptor was identified in an adult in good health. The material was peripheral blood, obtained on day 0 of MenACWY control vaccination. This chain links TRBV18 with TRBJ2-7; TRBD1 agrees at 7 bases. This chain's CDR3 is CASSPNRGEDEQYF. The CDR3, as DNA: TGTGCCAGCTCACCGAACAGGGGTGAAGACGAGCAGTACTTC.